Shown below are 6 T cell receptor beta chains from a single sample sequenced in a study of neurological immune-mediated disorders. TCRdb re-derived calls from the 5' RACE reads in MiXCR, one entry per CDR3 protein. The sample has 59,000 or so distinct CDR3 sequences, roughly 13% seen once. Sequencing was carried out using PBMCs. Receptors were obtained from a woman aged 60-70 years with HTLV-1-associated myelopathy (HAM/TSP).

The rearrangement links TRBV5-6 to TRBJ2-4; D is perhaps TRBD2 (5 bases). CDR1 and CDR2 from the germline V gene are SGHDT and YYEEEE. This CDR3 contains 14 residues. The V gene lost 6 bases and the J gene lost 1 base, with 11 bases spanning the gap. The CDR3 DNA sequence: TGTGCCAGCACCACGGGCGGGGCCAAAAACATTCAGTACTTC. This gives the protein CASTTGGAKNIQYF. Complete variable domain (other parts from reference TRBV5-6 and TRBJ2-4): DAGVTQSPTHLIKTRGQQVTLRCSPKSGHDTVSWYQQALGQGPQFIFQYYEEEERQRGNFPDRFSGHQFPNYSSELNVNALLLGDSALYLCASTTGGAKNIQYFGAGTRLSVL.

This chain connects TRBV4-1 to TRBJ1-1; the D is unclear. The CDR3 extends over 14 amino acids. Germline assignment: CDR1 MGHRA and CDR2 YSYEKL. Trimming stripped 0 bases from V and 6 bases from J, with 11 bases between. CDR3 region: CASSQELASSEAFF. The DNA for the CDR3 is TGCGCCAGCAGCCAAGAACTGGCTTCCTCTGAAGCTTTCTTT.

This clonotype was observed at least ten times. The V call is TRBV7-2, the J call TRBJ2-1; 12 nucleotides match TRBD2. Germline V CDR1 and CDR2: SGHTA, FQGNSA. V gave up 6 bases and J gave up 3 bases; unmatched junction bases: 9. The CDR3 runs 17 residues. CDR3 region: CASSSNLAGGNYNEQFF. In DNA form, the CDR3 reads TGTGCCAGCAGTTCAAATCTAGCGGGAGGGAACTACAATGAGCAGTTCTTC.

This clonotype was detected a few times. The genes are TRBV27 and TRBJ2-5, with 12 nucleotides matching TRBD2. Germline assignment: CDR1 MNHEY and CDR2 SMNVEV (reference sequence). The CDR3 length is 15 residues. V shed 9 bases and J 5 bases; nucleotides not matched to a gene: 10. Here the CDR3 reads CASSRTSGIRETQYF. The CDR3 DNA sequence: TGTGCCAGTTCTCGGACTAGCGGGATCAGGGAGACCCAGTACTTC.

The CDR3 spells CASSESGLAVVSLAKNIQYF. The CDR3 nucleotides read TGTGCCAGCAGTGAAAGCGGGCTAGCGGTAGTATCGTTAGCCAAAAACATTCAGTACTTC. The chain has TRBV2 and TRBJ2-4; 7 bases line up with TRBD2. The V gene's germline CDR1 is SNHLY and CDR2 FYNNEI. CDR3 length: 20 amino acids. J lost 0 bases, V lost 2 bases, and 16 bases had no gene match.

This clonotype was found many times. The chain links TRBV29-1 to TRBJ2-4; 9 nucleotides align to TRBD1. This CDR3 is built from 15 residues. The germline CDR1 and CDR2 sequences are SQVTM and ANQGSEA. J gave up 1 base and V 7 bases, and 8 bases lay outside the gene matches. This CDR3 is CSASGGQGAKNIQYF. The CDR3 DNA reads TGCAGCGCTTCCGGGGGACAGGGCGCCAAAAACATTCAGTACTTC.